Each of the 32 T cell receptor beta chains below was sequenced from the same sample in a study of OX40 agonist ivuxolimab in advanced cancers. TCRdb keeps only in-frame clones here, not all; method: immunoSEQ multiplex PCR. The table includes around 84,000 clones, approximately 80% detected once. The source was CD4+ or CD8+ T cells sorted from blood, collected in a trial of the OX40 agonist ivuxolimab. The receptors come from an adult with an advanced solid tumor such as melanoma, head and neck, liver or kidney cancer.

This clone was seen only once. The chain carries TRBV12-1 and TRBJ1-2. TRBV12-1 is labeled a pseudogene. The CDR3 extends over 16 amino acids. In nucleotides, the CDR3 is TGTGCCAGCAGCCCCTCAACAGTGGGCGCTAGCTATGGCTACACCTTC. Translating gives CASSPSTVGASYGYTF.

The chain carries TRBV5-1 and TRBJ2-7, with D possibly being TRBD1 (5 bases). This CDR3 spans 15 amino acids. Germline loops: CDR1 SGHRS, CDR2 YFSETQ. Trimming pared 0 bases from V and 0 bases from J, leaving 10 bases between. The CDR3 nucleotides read TGCGCCAGCAGCTTGGGACAGCTCCTCTCCTACGAGCAGTACTTC. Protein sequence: CASSLGQLLSYEQYF.

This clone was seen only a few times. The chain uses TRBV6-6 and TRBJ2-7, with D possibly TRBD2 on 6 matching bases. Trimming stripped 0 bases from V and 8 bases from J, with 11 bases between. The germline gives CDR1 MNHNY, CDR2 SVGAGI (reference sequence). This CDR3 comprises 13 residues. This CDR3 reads CASSYSRGGQQYF. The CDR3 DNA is TGTGCCAGCAGTTACTCGCGGGGAGGCCAGCAGTACTTC.

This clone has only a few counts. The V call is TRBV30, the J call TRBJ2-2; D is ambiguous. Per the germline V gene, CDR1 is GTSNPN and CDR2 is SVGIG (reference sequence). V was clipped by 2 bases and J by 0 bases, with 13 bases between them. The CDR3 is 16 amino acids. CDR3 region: CAWSWRLKTNTGELFF. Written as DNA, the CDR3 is TGTGCCTGGAGTTGGAGACTGAAAACGAACACCGGGGAGCTGTTTTTT.

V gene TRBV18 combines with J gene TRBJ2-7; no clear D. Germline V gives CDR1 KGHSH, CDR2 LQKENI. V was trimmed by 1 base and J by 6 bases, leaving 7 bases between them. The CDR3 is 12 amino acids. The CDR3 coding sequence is TGTGCCAGCTCACCACTAGCCGGCGAGCAGTACTTC. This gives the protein CASSPLAGEQYF.

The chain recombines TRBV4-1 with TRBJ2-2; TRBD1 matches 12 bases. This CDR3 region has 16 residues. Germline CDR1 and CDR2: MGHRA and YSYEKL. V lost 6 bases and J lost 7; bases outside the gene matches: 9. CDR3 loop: CASRNPGQGAIGELFF. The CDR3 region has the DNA TGCGCCAGCAGAAACCCGGGACAGGGGGCGATCGGGGAGCTGTTTTTT.

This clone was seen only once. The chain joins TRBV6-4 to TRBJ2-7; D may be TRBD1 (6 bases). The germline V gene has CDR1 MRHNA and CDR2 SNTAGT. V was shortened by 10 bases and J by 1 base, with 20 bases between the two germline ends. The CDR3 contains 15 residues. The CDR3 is CAIRPDTQGSYEQYF. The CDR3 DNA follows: TGTGCCATCCGACCCGACACCCAGGGGTCCTACGAGCAGTACTTC.

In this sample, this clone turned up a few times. The CDR3 DNA sequence: TGTGCCAGCAGCTCAGCAGGGGCAGGGGCCAACGTCCTGACTTTC. It is translated as CASSSAGAGANVLTF. This chain links TRBV7-6 with TRBJ2-6; possibly TRBD1 for D (6 bases). The V and J ends lost 4 bases and 4 bases respectively, with 11 bases between them. Germline values: CDR1 SGHVS, CDR2 FNYEAQ. This CDR3 is 15 amino acids long.

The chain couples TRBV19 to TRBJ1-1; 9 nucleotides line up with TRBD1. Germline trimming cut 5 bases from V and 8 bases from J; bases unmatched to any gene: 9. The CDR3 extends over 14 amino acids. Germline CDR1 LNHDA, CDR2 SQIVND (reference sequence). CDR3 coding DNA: TGTGCCAGTAGTTCCCGGGAAGGGACAGGGGAAGCTTTCTTT. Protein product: CASSSREGTGEAFF.

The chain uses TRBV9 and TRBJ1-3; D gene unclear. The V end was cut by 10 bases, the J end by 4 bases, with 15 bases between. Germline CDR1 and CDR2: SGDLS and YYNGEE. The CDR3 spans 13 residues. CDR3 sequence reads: CASGRDHGNTIYF. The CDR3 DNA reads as TGTGCCTCGGGGAGAGACCACGGAAACACCATATATTTT.

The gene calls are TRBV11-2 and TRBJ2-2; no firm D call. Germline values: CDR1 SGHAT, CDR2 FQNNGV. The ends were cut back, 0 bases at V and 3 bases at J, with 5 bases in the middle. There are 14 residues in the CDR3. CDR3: CASSLDRYTGELFF. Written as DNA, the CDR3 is TGTGCCAGCAGCTTAGATCGATACACCGGGGAGCTGTTTTTT.

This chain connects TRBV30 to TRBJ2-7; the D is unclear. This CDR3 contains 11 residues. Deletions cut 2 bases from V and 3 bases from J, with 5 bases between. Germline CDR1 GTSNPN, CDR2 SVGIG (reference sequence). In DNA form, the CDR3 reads TGTGCCTGGAGTTCTCACTACGAGCAGTACTTC. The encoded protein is CAWSSHYEQYF.

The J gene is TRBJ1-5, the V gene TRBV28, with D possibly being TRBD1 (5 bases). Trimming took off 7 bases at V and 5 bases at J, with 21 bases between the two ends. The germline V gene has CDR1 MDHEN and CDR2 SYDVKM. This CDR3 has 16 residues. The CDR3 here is CASNTFTRARDQPQHF. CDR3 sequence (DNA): TGTGCCAGCAACACCTTCACCAGGGCGCGGGATCAGCCCCAGCATTTT.

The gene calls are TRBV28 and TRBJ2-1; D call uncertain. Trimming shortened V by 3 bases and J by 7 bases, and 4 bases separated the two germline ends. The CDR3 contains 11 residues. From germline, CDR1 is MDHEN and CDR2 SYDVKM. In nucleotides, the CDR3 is TGTGCCAGCAGTTTGGGGAATGAGCAGTTCTTC. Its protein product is CASSLGNEQFF.

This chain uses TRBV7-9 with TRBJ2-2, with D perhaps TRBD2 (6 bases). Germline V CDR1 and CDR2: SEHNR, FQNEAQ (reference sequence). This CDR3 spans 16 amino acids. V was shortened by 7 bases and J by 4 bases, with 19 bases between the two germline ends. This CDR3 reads CASNPPGLRSTGELFF. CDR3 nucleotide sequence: TGTGCCAGCAACCCACCGGGACTCCGAAGCACCGGGGAGCTGTTTTTT.

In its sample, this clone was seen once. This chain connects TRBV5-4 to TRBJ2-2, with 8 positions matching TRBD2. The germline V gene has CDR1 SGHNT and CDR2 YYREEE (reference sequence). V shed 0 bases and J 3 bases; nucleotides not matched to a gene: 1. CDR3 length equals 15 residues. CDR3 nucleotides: TGTGCCAGCAGCTTGGCGGGGGGGTACACCGGGGAGCTGTTTTTT. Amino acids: CASSLAGGYTGELFF.

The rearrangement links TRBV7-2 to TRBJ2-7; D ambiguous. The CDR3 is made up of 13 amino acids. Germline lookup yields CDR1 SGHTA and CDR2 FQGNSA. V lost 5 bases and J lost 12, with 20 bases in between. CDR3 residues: CASSTATGRLPYF. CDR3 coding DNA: TGTGCCAGCAGCACCGCGACTGGGCGTCTCCCGTACTTC.

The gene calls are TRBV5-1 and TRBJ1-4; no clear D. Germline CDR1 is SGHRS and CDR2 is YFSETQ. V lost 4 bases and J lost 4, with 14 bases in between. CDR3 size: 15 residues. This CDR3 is CASSPWTSGNEKLFF. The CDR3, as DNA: TGCGCCAGCAGCCCTTGGACCTCGGGTAATGAAAAACTGTTTTTT.

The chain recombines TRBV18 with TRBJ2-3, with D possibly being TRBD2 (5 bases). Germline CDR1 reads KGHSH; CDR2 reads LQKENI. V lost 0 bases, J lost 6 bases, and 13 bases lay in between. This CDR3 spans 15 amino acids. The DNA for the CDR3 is TGTGCCAGCTCACCACCTTCCCGGGGATCGGATACGCAGTATTTT. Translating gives CASSPPSRGSDTQYF.

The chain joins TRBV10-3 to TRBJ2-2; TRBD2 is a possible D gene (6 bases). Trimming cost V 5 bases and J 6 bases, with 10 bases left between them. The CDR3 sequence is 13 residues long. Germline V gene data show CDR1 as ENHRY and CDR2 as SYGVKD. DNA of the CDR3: TGTGCCATCAGTCTTGCGGGGTCCGGGGAGCTGTTTTTT. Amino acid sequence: CAISLAGSGELFF.

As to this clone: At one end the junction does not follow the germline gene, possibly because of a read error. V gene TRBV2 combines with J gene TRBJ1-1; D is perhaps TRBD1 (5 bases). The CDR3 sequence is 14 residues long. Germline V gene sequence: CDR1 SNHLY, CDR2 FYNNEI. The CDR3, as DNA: TGTGCCAGCAGCCAGGGACCGATGAACGCTGAAGCTTTCTTT. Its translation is CASSQGPMNAEAFF.

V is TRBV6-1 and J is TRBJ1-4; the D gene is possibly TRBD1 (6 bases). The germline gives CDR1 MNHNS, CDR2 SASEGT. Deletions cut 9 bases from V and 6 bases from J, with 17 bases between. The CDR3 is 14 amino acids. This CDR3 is CASRSAGADEKLFF. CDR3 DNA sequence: TGTGCCAGTCGGTCCGCGGGGGCGGATGAAAAACTGTTTTTT.

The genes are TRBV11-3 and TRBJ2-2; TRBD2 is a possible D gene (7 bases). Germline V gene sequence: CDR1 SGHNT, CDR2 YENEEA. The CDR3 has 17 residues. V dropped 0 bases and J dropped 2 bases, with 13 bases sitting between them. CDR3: CASSLDQGGENTGELFF. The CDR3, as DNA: TGTGCCAGCAGCTTAGATCAAGGGGGGGAAAACACCGGGGAGCTGTTTTTT.

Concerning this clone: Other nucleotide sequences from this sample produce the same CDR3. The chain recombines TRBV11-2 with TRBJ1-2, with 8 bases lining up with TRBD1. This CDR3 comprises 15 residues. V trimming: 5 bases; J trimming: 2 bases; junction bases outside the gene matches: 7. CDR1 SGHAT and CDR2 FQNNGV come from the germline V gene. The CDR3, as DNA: TGTGCCAGCAGCCTTGGACAGGGCAAGAACTATGGCTACACCTTC. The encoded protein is CASSLGQGKNYGYTF.

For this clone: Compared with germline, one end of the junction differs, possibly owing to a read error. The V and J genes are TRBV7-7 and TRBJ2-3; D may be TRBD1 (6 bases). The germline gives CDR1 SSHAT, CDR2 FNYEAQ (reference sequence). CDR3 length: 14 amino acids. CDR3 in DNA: TGTGCTAGCAGCTTCAGGGGCAGCACAGATACGCAGTATTTT. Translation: CASSFRGSTDTQYF.

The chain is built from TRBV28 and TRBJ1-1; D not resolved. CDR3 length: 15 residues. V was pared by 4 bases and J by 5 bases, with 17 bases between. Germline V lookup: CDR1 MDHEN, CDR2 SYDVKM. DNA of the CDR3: TGTGCCAGCAGTTCGGGCGCAACGGCAAAAACTGAAGCTTTCTTT. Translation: CASSSGATAKTEAFF.

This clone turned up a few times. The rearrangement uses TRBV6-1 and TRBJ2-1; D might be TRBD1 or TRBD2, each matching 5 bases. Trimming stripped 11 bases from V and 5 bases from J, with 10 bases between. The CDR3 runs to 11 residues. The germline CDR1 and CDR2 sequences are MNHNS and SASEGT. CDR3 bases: TGTGCCGTAGGGACCGACAATGAGCAGTTCTTC. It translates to CAVGTDNEQFF.

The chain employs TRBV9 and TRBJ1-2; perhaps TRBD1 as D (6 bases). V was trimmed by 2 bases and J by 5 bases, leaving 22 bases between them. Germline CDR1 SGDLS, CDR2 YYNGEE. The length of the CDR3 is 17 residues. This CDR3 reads CASSVEPDRPLGYGYTF. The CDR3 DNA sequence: TGTGCCAGCAGCGTGGAGCCCGACAGGCCACTCGGGTATGGCTACACCTTC.

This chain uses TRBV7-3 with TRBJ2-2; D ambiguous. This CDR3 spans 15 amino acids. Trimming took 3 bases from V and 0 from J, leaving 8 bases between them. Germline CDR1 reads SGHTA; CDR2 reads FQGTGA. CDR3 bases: TGTGCCAGCAGCTTGATAGCTTCGAACACCGGGGAGCTGTTTTTT. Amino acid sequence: CASSLIASNTGELFF. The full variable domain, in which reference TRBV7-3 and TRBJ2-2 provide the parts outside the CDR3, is GAGVSQTPSNKVTEKGKYVELRCDPISGHTALYWYRQSLGQGPEFLIYFQGTGAADDSGLPNDRFFAVRPEGSVSTLKIQRTERGDSAVYLCASSLIASNTGELFFGEGSRLTVL.

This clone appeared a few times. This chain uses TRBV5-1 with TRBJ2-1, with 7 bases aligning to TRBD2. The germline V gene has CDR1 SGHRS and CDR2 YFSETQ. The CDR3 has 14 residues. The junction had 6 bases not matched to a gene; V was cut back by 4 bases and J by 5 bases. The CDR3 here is CASSEPTSNNEQFF. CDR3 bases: TGCGCCAGCAGCGAACCGACTAGCAACAATGAGCAGTTCTTC.

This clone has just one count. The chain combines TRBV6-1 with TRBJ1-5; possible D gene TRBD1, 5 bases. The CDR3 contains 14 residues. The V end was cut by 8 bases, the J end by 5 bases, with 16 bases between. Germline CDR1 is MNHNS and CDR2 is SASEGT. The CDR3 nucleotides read TGTGCCAGCTCGGATTGGGGGGGGTATCAGCCCCAGCATTTT. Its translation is CASSDWGGYQPQHF.

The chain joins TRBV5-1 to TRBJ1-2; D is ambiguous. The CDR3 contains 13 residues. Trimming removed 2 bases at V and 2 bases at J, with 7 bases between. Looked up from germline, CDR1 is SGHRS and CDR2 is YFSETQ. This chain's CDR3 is CASSLGGNYGYTF. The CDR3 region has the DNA TGCGCCAGCAGCTTAGGCGGGAACTATGGCTACACCTTC.